The clone carrying this TCR beta chain was recorded many times. These data are taken from a study of T cells in Graves' hyperthyroidism and ophthalmopathy. This CDR3 is 13 amino acids long. Trimming left V 2 bases short and J 3 bases short, with 8 bases between. TCR beta CDR3 region amplification was performed from RNA transcripts. Initially, a first-round RT-PCR of the TCR CDR3 employed the HTBI primer set. One entry per CDR3 protein results from TCRdb running MiXCR on the multiplex PCR reads. Of about 270,000 distinct CDR3 sequences in the sample, roughly a quarter were seen once. This chain links TRBV12-3 or TRBV12-4 with TRBJ2-7; no clear D gene. This TCR derives from a woman aged 40 to 50 with Graves' ophthalmopathy. Input material: blood. The CDR3 loop is CASSLSGDYEQYF. CDR3 coding DNA: TGTGCCAGCAGTTTATCTGGGGACTACGAGCAGTACTTC.